Following are 9 T cell receptor beta chains from one sample sequenced in a study of control samples from healthy donors and cancer patients. Assay: immunoSEQ multiplex PCR; the TCRdb copy retains only in-frame clones and omits some. The sample carries 45,000 to 60,000 clones, 94% recorded once. The sequencing input was blood. The receptors come from a man younger than 40 in good health.

The chain carries TRBV15 and TRBJ1-5, with 7 bases matching TRBD1. The CDR3 sequence is 16 residues long. Germline CDR1 reads LNHNV; CDR2 reads YYDKDF (reference sequence). Trimming at V came to 6 bases and at J to 0 bases, leaving 8 bases not matched to a gene. The DNA of the CDR3 is TGTGCCACCAGGCAAACGGGACAGATTAGCAATCAGCCCCAGCATTTT. Translating gives CATRQTGQISNQPQHF. The whole variable domain, remainder taken from reference TRBV15 and TRBJ1-5, is DAMVIQNPRYQVTQFGKPVTLSCSQTLNHNVMYWYQQKSSQAPKLLFHYYDKDFNNEADTPDNFQSRRPNTSFCFLDIRSPGLGDTAMYLCATRQTGQISNQPQHFGDGTRLSIL.

This clone was observed once. J is TRBJ2-3 and V is TRBV4-1; no definite D call. CDR3 length equals 18 residues. CDR1 MGHRA and CDR2 YSYEKL come from the germline V gene. Trimming stripped 0 bases from V and 0 bases from J, with 16 bases between. CDR3 sequence (DNA): TGCGCCAGCAGCCAAGATCGGCTGCCCAGCACTAGCACAGATACGCAGTATTTT. This codes for CASSQDRLPSTSTDTQYF.

The chain links TRBV2 to TRBJ2-7; 12 bases fit TRBD2. The CDR3 totals 16 residues. CDR1 is SNHLY, CDR2 FYNNEI, per germline. V lost 6 bases, J lost 2 bases, and 8 bases stayed unmatched. CDR3 residues: CASRGPTSGRTYEQYF. The CDR3 DNA is TGTGCCAGCAGGGGCCCCACTAGCGGGAGGACCTACGAGCAGTACTTC. Supplemented by reference TRBV2 and TRBJ2-7, the full variable domain reads EPEVTQTPSHQVTQMGQEVILRCVPISNHLYFYWYRQILGQKVEFLVSFYNNEISEKSEIFDDQFSVERPDGSNFTLKIRSTKLEDSAMYFCASRGPTSGRTYEQYFGPGTRLTVT.

The rearrangement uses TRBV6-5 and TRBJ2-1, with D perhaps matching TRBD2 (5 bases). Trimming removed 9 bases from V and 2 bases from J, with 17 bases in between. Germline CDR1 reads MNHEY; CDR2 reads SVGAGI. The CDR3 has 15 residues. CDR3 DNA sequence: TGTGCCAGGGACTTCCGTCTAGACCCCTACAATGAGCAGTTCTTC. Its protein product is CARDFRLDPYNEQFF.

The rearrangement uses TRBV7-8 and TRBJ2-7, with D possibly being TRBD1 or TRBD2 (5 bases each). The V gene lost 2 bases and the J gene lost 0 bases, with 14 bases spanning the gap. Looked up from germline, CDR1 is SGHVS and CDR2 is FQNEAQ. The CDR3 is made up of 16 amino acids. In DNA, the CDR3 is TGTGCCAGCAGCTTATACCGAGGGGTTACCTCCTACGAGCAGTACTTC. This codes for CASSLYRGVTSYEQYF.

The chain uses TRBV18 and TRBJ1-6, with 7 bases identical to TRBD1. This CDR3 spans 15 amino acids. V was clipped by 2 bases and J by 8 bases; unmatched bases: 6. CDR1 is KGHSH and CDR2 is LQKENI in the germline V gene. The CDR3 DNA sequence: TGTGCCAGCTCACCAATGACAGGGAGGGATTCACCCCTCCACTTT. Amino acid sequence: CASSPMTGRDSPLHF.

J is TRBJ2-7 and V is TRBV6-5; no definite D call. Looked up from germline, CDR1 is MNHEY and CDR2 is SVGAGI. V was pared by 2 bases and J by 0 bases, with 11 bases between. CDR3 length equals 15 residues. The CDR3 reads CASSYTDGRSYEQYF. The DNA for the CDR3 is TGTGCCAGCAGTTACACCGACGGCCGCTCCTACGAGCAGTACTTC.

The CDR3, as DNA: TGTGCCAGCAGTCATTATGCGGGACAGGGGTCTCGTCAGCCCCAGCATTTT. This sequence encodes CASSHYAGQGSRQPQHF. The rearrangement links TRBV27 to TRBJ1-5, with 10 nucleotides matching TRBD1. This CDR3 has 17 amino acids. Trimming took 5 bases from V and 6 from J; bases not matched to a gene: 13. The V gene's germline CDR1 is MNHEY and CDR2 SMNVEV (reference sequence).

This rearrangement joins TRBV20-1 to TRBJ2-5, with 8 bases matching TRBD2. In germline, CDR1 is DFQATT, CDR2 SNEGSKA (reference sequence). V lost 3 bases and J lost 0; bases outside the gene matches: 9. There are 16 residues in the CDR3. CDR3 DNA sequence: TGCAGTGCTAGTGAAGAAAGACTAGCGAACCAAGAGACCCAGTACTTC. It is translated as CSASEERLANQETQYF.